Listed here is a single TCR beta chain. The antigen remains undetermined. The sample comes from a study of graft-versus-host responses after intestinal transplantation. Study background: Transplant recipients had multivisceral, liver-intestinal, or isolated intestinal grafts. For about three years after anti-thymocyte globulin induction, all recipients took tacrolimus and steroids.

The study's findings and limits: Some GvH clones appeared in ileal mucosa or blood before recipient bone marrow.

The repertoire was sequenced with immunoSEQ multiplex PCR; TCRdb's copy has only in-frame clones and lacks some. The data show over 120,000 clones, with around 90% seen just once and approximately 0.2% held by the top ten. The source was unstimulated CD4+ T cells sorted from spleen or lymph node cells, collected before intestinal transplant. The clonotype comes from a human donor who received an intestinal transplant.

The DNA of the CDR3 is TGTGCCAGCAGCCAGATCACAGGGGGCAATTCTGAAGCTTTCTTT. This gives the protein CASSQITGGNSEAFF. This sequence joins TRBV14 and TRBJ1-1; 9 bases align to TRBD1. J was trimmed by 6 bases and V by 3 bases; bases with no gene match: 8. The V gene's germline CDR1 is SGHDN and CDR2 FVKESK. The CDR3 totals 15 residues.